These 2 T cell receptor beta chains originate from one sample sequenced in a study of PD-1 blockade in classical Hodgkin lymphoma. Method: immunoSEQ multiplex PCR; TCRdb's copy keeps in-frame clones and lacks some. The sample has 46,000 or so clones; approximately 70% are singletons. Every patient was affected by relapse after autologous stem cell transplantation, while exposure to brentuximab vedotin was not uniform. The sample in question was peripheral blood mononuclear cells (PBMCs), obtained at baseline. These receptor sequences come from a human donor with classical Hodgkin lymphoma.

The chain recombines TRBV21-1 with TRBJ2-7. TRBV21-1 is classified as a pseudogene. The CDR3 is made up of 11 amino acids. CDR3 sequence (DNA): TGTGCCAGCAGCAAAAGTTACGAGCAGTACTTC. This gives the protein CASSKSYEQYF.

The chain is built from TRBV6-5 and TRBJ2-3, with a possible D match to TRBD2 (6 bases). Germline assignment: CDR1 MNHEY and CDR2 SVGAGI. V dropped 0 bases and J dropped 5 bases, with 12 bases sitting between them. This CDR3 is 15 amino acids long. The CDR3 reads CASSYSGGSRDTQYF. CDR3 nucleotides: TGTGCCAGCAGTTACTCGGGGGGTAGTAGAGATACGCAGTATTTT.